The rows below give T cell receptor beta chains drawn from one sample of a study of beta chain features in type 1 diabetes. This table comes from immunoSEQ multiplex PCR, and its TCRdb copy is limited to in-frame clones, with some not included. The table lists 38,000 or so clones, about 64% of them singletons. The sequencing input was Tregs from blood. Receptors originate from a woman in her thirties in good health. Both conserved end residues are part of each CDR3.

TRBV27,CASSAGATLVSYNEQFF
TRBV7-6,CASNGGRNEQFF
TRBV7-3,CASSSHREETQYF
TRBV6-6,CASSPIAGGPYEQYF
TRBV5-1,CASSLAADIFGEQYF
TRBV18,CASSQPGQGDYEQYF
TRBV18,CASSNRDDQPQHF
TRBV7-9,CASTPLGAGANVLTF
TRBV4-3,CVSSQGSYTGELFF
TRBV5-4,CASSAGLNKGELFF
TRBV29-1,CSVETSGRGTQYF
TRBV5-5,CASSLGGQQETQYF
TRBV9,CASSVGDSPPTQQYF